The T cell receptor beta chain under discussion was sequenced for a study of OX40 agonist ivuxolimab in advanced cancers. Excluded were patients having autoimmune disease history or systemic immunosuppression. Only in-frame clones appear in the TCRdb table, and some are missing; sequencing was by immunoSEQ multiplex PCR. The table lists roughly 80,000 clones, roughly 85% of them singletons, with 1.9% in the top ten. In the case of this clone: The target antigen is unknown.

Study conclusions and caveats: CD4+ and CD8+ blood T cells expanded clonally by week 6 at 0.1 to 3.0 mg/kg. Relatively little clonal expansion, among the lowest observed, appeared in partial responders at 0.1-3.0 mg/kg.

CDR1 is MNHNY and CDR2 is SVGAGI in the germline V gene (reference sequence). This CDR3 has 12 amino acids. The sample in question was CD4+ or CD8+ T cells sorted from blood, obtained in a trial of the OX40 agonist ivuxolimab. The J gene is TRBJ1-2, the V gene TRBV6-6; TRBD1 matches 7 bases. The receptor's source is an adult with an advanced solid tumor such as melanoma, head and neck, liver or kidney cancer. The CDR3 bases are TGTGCACTCTACCAGGGGGAATATGGCTACACCTTC. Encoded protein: CALYQGEYGYTF.